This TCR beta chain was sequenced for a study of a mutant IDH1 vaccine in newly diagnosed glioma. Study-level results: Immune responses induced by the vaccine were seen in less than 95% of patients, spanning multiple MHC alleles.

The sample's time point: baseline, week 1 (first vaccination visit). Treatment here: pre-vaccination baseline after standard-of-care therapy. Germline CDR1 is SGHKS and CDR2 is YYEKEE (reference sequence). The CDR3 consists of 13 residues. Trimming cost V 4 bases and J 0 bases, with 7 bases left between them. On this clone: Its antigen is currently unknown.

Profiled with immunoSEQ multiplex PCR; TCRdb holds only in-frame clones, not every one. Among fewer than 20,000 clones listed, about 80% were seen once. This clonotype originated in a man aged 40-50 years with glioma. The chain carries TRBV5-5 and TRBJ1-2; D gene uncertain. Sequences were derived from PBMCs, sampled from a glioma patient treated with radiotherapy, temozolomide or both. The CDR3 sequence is CASSVGTNYGYTF. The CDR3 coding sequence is TGTGCCAGCAGCGTCGGGACTAACTATGGCTACACCTTC.